The clone carrying this TCR beta chain came up a few times. From around 0.4 ug of RNA, a library with molecular barcoded alpha/delta and beta/gamma adaptors was made. MiXCR, applied by TCRdb to the reads, yields one record per CDR3 protein. Of 42,000 or so distinct CDR3 sequences detected, 10% to 15% appear once; the ten largest clones hold 30%. V shed 4 bases and J 5 bases; nucleotides not matched to a gene: 8. The CDR3 length is 14 residues. The germline CDR1 and CDR2 sequences are DFQATT and SNEGSKA (reference sequence). The entry originates in a study of read filtering for tumor transcriptome and immune sequencing. Study in general: The cohort had roughly 16 men and more than 13 women aged roughly 40 to 80, mean about 66 years.

Every patient had bone marrow sampled while the disease was active. The sequence was collected from a donor at least 40 years old with multiple myeloma. The genes are TRBV20-1 and TRBJ1-2, with 9 bases identical to TRBD1. Input material: a population of CD138-negative cells sorted from bone marrow. The CDR3 region is CSATQPGQGYGYTF. CDR3 in DNA: TGCAGTGCTACACAACCGGGACAGGGATATGGCTACACCTTC.